The 7 T cell receptor beta chains reported below all come from one sample, sequenced in a study of response to subunit inactivated influenza vaccine. Using its own MiXCR run on the RT-PCR reads, TCRdb lists one record per CDR3 protein. This sample has hundreds of thousands of distinct CDR3 sequences, with approximately 24% found just once. The specimen comprised CD4+ T cells sorted from PBMCs, sampled more than 4 days after vaccination. All receptors derive from a man aged 50-59 years who received an inactivated influenza vaccine.

CDR3 coding DNA: TGTGCCAGCTCCCGACAGCTGGGATCACCCCTCCACTTT. This codes for CASSRQLGSPLHF. This chain connects TRBV28 to TRBJ1-6; possibly TRBD1 for D (5 bases). Germline assignment: CDR1 MDHEN and CDR2 SYDVKM. V lost 8 bases to trimming and J lost 10 bases, with 15 bases between them. The CDR3 consists of 13 residues.

This clonotype was observed a few times. This chain links TRBV28 with TRBJ2-5; 14 nucleotides line up with TRBD2. J lost 5 bases, V lost 5 bases, and 7 bases had no gene match. Germline V gene sequence: CDR1 MDHEN, CDR2 SYDVKM. The CDR3 has 16 residues. The CDR3 is CASSPRLAGGSETQYF. The CDR3 DNA reads as TGTGCCAGCAGTCCCCGACTAGCGGGAGGGTCGGAGACCCAGTACTTC.

The chain is built from TRBV20-1 and TRBJ2-1; the match to TRBD2 covers 16 bases. J lost 8 bases, V lost 5 bases, and 9 bases had no gene match. Looked up from germline, CDR1 is DFQATT and CDR2 is SNEGSKA (reference sequence). This CDR3 has 16 amino acids. The CDR3 loop is CSAPGTSGRGRDEQFF. CDR3 in DNA: TGCAGTGCTCCTGGGACTAGCGGGAGGGGTCGGGATGAGCAGTTCTTC.

The chain has TRBV7-2 and TRBJ2-1; 8 nucleotides match TRBD1. With V trimmed by 5 bases and J by 9 bases, 6 bases remained unmatched. Germline values: CDR1 SGHTA, CDR2 FQGNSA. The CDR3 contains 13 residues. CDR3 coding DNA: TGTGCCAGCAGCCCGACAGGGGCAGGTGAGCAGTTCTTC. It is translated as CASSPTGAGEQFF.

This chain links TRBV2 with TRBJ2-7, with D perhaps matching TRBD1 (5 bases). There are 13 residues in the CDR3. V lost 5 bases, J lost 3 bases, and 11 bases lay in between. The germline V gene encodes CDR1 SNHLY and CDR2 FYNNEI. Here the CDR3 DNA reads TGTGCCAGCAGTTACAGGACGCTCTACGAGCAGTACTTC. This sequence encodes CASSYRTLYEQYF.

In its sample, this clonotype was seen a few times. Here the CDR3 reads CAISGADRVNEQFF. The CDR3 region has the DNA TGTGCCATCAGTGGGGCGGACAGGGTCAATGAGCAGTTCTTC. The rearrangement links TRBV10-3 to TRBJ2-1; 8 bases are shared with TRBD1. This CDR3 contains 14 residues. Germline V lookup: CDR1 ENHRY, CDR2 SYGVKD. Trimming took 4 bases from V and 6 from J; bases not matched to a gene: 5.

This clonotype was observed a few times. This chain joins TRBV30 and TRBJ2-1; D is ambiguous. Trimming pared 2 bases from V and 9 bases from J, leaving 11 bases between. CDR3 length equals 12 residues. The germline V gene encodes CDR1 GTSNPN and CDR2 SVGIG (reference sequence). The CDR3 is CAWSHQNAEQFF. DNA for the CDR3: TGTGCCTGGAGTCACCAAAACGCTGAGCAGTTCTTC.